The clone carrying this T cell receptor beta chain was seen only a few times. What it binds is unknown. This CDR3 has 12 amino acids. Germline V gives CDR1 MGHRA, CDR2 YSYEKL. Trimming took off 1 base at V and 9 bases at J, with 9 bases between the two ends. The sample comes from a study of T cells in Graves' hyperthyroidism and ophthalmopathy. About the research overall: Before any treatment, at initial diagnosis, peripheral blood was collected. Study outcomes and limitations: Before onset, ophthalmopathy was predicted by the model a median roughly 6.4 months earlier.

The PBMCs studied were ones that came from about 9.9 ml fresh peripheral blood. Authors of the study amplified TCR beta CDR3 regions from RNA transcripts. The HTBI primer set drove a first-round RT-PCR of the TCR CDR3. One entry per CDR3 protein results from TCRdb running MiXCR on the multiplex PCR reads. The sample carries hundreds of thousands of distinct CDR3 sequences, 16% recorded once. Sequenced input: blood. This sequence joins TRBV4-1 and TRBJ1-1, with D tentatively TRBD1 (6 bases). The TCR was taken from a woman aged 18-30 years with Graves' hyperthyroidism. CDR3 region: CASSQGGGKAFF. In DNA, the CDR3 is TGCGCCAGCAGCCAAGGGGGGGGCAAAGCTTTCTTT.